These 8 T cell receptor beta chains share one sample of origin, sequenced in a study of cytomegalovirus exposure and HLA in healthy donors. Amplification used 60 Vbeta primers and 13 Jbeta primers. Profiled with immunoSEQ multiplex PCR; TCRdb holds only in-frame clones, not every one. The sample holds 120,000 to 150,000 clones, 73% seen once. Sequenced material: PBMCs. The receptors were sampled from a woman under 30 in good health and CMV-seronegative.

The chain is built from TRBV19 and TRBJ2-1, with 10 bases aligning to TRBD2. Germline V gene sequence: CDR1 LNHDA, CDR2 SQIVND (reference sequence). CDR3 length: 15 residues. After removal of 4 bases from V and 7 bases from J, the junction contained 7 bases not matched to a gene. In DNA form, the CDR3 reads TGTGCCAGTAGTAAGCTAGCGGGAGATAAAAATGAGCAGTTCTTC. Encoded protein: CASSKLAGDKNEQFF.

The chain links TRBV2 to TRBJ2-3, with D maybe TRBD1 (5 bases). Germline values: CDR1 SNHLY, CDR2 FYNNEI. V was clipped by 2 bases and J by 6 bases, with 12 bases between them. The CDR3 extends over 14 amino acids. The CDR3 coding sequence is TGTGCCAGCAGTGAATCTGGGGCCGCGGATACGCAGTATTTT. It yields the protein CASSESGAADTQYF. The complete variable domain, with remaining parts taken from reference TRBV2 and TRBJ2-3, reads EPEVTQTPSHQVTQMGQEVILRCVPISNHLYFYWYRQILGQKVEFLVSFYNNEISEKSEIFDDQFSVERPDGSNFTLKIRSTKLEDSAMYFCASSESGAADTQYFGPGTRLTVL.

V and J are TRBV9 and TRBJ2-3, with 11 bases fitting TRBD2. The germline CDR1 and CDR2 sequences are SGDLS and YYNGEE. The CDR3 loop spans 17 amino acids. V lost 4 bases and J lost 0; bases outside the gene matches: 7. The CDR3 loop reads CASSPQRTSGSTDTQYF. The CDR3 DNA reads TGTGCCAGCAGCCCCCAGAGGACTAGCGGGAGCACAGATACGCAGTATTTT. The full variable domain, with the rest looked up from reference TRBV9 and TRBJ2-3, is DSGVTQTPKHLITATGQRVTLRCSPRSGDLSVYWYQQSLDQGLQFLIQYYNGEERAKGNILERFSAQQFPDLHSELNLSSLELGDSALYFCASSPQRTSGSTDTQYFGPGTRLTVL.

The table lists this clone with a count of one. The rearrangement joins TRBV7-6 to TRBJ2-3; 7 nucleotides align to TRBD2. The CDR3 is 16 residues long. Germline V gene data show CDR1 as SGHVS and CDR2 as FNYEAQ. The trim removed 0 bases at V and 2 bases at J, leaving 5 bases unmatched. The CDR3 protein is CASSLAIGRITDTQYF. CDR3 nucleotides: TGTGCCAGCAGCTTAGCTATCGGGAGGATCACAGATACGCAGTATTTT.

The chain combines TRBV4-2 with TRBJ1-2, with TRBD1 matching 8 bases. Germline values: CDR1 LGHNA, CDR2 YNFKEQ. The J segment lost 2 bases and the V segment lost 0 bases, leaving 2 bases of the junction unmatched. This CDR3 spans 15 amino acids. CDR3 sequence reads: CASSQEGTGNYGYTF. The CDR3 DNA sequence: TGTGCCAGCAGCCAAGAGGGGACAGGAAACTATGGCTACACCTTC.

The chain carries TRBV5-4 and TRBJ1-4, with TRBD1 identical over 11 bases. The ends lost 3 bases at V and 1 base at J; junction bases unmatched: 8. This CDR3 has 18 residues. Germline lookup yields CDR1 SGHNT and CDR2 YYREEE (reference sequence). CDR3 nucleotide sequence: TGTGCCAGCAGCTATGGACAGGGGGCGTTTGGAACTAATGAAAAACTGTTTTTT. Translated, it gives CASSYGQGAFGTNEKLFF.

The gene calls are TRBV6-5 and TRBJ1-2; 9 nucleotides match TRBD1. This CDR3 has 14 amino acids. Germline trimming cut 5 bases from V and 8 bases from J; bases unmatched to any gene: 9. CDR1 is MNHEY, CDR2 SVGAGI, per germline. The CDR3 DNA sequence: TGTGCCAGCAGTCACAATACAGGGGGCTGGGGCTACACCTTC. This codes for CASSHNTGGWGYTF.

The genes are TRBV2 and TRBJ1-3, with D hard to call. Germline V gene lookup returns CDR1 SNHLY and CDR2 FYNNEI. The V and J ends lost 3 bases and 3 bases respectively, with 6 bases between them. CDR3 length equals 13 residues. CDR3 sequence: CASSDSRGNTIYF. The CDR3, as DNA: TGTGCCAGCAGTGACTCGCGTGGAAACACCATATATTTT.